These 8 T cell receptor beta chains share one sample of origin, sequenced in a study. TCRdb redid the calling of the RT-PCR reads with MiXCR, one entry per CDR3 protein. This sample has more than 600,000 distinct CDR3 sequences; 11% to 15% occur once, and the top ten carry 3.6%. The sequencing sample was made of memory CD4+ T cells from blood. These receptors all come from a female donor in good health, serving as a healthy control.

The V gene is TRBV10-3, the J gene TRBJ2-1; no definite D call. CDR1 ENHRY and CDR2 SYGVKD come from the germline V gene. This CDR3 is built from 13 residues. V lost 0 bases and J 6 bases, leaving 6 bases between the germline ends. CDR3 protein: CAISESGFNEQFF. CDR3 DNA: TGTGCCATCAGTGAGTCAGGCTTCAATGAGCAGTTCTTC.

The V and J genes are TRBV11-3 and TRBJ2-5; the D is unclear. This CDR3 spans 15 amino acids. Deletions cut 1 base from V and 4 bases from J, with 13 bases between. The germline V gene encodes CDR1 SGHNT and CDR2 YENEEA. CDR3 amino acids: CASSLGTHGPETQYF. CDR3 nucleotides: TGTGCCAGCAGCTTAGGGACCCACGGCCCAGAGACCCAGTACTTC.

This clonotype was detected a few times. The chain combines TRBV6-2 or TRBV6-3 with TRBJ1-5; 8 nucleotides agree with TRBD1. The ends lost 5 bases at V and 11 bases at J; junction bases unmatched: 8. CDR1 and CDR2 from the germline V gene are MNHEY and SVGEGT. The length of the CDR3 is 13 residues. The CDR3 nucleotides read TGTGCCAGCAGTCCCCAAACAGGGGGGACCCAGCATTTT. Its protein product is CASSPQTGGTQHF.

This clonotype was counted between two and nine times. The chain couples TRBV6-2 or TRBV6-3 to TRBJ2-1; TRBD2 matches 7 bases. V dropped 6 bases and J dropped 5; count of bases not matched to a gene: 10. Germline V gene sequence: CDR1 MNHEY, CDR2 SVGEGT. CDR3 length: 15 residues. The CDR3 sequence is CASRGLAVDHNEQFF. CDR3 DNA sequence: TGTGCCAGCAGGGGGCTAGCGGTAGACCACAATGAGCAGTTCTTC.

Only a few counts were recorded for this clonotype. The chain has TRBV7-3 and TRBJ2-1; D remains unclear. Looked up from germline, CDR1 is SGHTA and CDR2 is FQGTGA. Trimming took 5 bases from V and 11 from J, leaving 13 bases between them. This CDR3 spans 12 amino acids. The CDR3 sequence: CASSPPVGQQFF. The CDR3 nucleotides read TGTGCCAGCAGCCCTCCGGTCGGGCAGCAGTTCTTC.

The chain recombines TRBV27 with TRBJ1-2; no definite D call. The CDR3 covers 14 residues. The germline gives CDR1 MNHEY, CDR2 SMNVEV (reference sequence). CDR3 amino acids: CLHRGPLSNYGYTF. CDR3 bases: TGTCTTCACCGGGGTCCCCTCTCTAACTATGGCTACACCTTC.

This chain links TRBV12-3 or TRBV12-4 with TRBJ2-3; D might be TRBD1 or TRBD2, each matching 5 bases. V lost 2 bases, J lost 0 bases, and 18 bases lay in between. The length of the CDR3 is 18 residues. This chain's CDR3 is CASSLLVGGGVSTDTQYF. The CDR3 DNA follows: TGTGCCAGCAGTTTATTAGTCGGTGGGGGAGTTAGCACAGATACGCAGTATTTT.

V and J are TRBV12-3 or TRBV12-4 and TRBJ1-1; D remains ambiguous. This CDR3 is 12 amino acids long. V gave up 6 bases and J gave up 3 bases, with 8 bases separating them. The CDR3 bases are TGTGCCAGCAGGTTTAGGCACACTGAAGCTTTCTTT. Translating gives CASRFRHTEAFF.